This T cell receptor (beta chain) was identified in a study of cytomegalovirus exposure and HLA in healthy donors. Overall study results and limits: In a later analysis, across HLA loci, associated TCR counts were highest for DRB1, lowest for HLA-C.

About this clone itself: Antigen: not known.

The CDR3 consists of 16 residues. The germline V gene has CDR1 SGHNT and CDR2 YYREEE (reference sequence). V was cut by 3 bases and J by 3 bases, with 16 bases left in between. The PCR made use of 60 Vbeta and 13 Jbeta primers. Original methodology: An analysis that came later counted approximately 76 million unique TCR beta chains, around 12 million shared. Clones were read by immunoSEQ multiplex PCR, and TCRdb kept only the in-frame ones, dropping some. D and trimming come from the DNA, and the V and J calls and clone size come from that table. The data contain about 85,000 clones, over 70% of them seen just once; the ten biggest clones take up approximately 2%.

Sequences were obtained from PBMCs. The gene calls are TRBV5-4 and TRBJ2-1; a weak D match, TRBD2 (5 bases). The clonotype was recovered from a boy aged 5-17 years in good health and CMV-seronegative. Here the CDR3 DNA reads TGTGCCAGCAGCTCGAGGGCCCGAAAAGACTACAATGAGCAGTTCTTC. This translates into CASSSRARKDYNEQFF.